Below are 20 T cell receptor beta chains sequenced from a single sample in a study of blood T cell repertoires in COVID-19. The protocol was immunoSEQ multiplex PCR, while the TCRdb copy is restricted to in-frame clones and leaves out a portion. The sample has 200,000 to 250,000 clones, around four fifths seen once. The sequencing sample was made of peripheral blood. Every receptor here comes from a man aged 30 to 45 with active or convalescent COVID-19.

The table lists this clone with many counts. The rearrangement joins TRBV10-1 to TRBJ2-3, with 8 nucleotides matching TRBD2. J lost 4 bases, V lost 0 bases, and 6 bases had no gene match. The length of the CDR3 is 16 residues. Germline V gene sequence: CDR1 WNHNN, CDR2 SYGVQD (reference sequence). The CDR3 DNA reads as TGCGCCAGCAGTGAGTCGCGGGGGGCCAGGGCAGATACGCAGTATTTT. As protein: CASSESRGARADTQYF.

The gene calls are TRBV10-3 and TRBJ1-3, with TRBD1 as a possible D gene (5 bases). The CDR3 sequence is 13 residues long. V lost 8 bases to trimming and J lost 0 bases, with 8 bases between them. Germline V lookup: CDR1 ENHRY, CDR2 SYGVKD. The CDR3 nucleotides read TGTGCCATCGGGGCGACCTCTGGAAACACCATATATTTT. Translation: CAIGATSGNTIYF.

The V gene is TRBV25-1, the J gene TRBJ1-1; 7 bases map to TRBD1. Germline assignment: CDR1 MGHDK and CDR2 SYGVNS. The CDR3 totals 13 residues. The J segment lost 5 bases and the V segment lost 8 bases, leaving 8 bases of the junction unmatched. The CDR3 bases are TGTGCCAGCTGTACAGGGGTGAGTACTGAAGCTTTCTTT. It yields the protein CASCTGVSTEAFF.

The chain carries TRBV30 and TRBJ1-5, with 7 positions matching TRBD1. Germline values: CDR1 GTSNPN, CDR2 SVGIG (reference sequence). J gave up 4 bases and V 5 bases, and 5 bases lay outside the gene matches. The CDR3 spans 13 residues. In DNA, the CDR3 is TGTGCCTGGGCGACAGGGCCGAATCAGCCCCAGCATTTT. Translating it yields CAWATGPNQPQHF.

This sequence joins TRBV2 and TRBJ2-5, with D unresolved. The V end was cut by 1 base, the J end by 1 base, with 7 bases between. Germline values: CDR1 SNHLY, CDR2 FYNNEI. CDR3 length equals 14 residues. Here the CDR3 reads CASSEGQFQETQYF. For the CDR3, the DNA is TGTGCCAGCAGTGAAGGCCAGTTCCAAGAGACCCAGTACTTC.

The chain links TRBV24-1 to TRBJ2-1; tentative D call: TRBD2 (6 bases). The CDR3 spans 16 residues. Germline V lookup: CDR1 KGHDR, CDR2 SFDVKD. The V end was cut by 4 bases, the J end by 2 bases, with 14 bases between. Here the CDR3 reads CATSDPAGGTYNEQFF. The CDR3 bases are TGTGCCACCAGTGACCCTGCCGGGGGTACCTACAATGAGCAGTTCTTC.

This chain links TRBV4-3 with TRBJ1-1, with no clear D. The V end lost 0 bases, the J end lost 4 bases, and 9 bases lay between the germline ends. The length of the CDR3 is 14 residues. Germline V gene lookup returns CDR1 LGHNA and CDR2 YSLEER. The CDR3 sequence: CASSQDWTVTEAFF. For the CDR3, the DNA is TGCGCCAGCAGCCAAGACTGGACTGTCACTGAAGCTTTCTTT.

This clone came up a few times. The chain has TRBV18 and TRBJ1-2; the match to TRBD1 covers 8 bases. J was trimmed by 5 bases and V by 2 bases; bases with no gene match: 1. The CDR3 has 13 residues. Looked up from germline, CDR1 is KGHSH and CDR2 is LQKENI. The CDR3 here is CASSPGTGYGYTF. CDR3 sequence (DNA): TGTGCCAGCTCACCAGGGACAGGATATGGCTACACCTTC.

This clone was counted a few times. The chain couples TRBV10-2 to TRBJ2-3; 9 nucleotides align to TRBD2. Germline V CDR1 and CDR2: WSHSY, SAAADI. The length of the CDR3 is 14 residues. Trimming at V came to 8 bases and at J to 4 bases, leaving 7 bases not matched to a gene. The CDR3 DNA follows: TGCGCCAGCCTACCGGGCGGGGGGGCAGATACGCAGTATTTT. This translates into CASLPGGGADTQYF.

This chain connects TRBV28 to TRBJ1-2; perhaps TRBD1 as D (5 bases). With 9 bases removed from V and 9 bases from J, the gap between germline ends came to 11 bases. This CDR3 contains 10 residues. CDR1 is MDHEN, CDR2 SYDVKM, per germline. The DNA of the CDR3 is TGTGCCAGTGGGGCAGACCGCTACACCTTC. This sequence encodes CASGADRYTF.

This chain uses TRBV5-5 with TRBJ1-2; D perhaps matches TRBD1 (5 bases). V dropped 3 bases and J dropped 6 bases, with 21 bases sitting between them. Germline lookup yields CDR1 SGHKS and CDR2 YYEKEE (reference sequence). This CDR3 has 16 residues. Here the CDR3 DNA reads TGTGCCAGCAGCTCGACTCAGTTGACGGGGGACCATGGCTACACCTTC. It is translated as CASSSTQLTGDHGYTF.

The CDR3 protein is CASSTLTSGNPSSTDTQYF. As DNA, the CDR3 is TGTGCCAGCAGTACCCTGACTAGCGGAAACCCTTCTAGCACAGATACGCAGTATTTT. The gene calls are TRBV27 and TRBJ2-3, with TRBD2 matching over 9 bases. Germline CDR1 is MNHEY and CDR2 is SMNVEV (reference sequence). Trimming took 5 bases from V and 0 from J; bases not matched to a gene: 15. The CDR3 runs to 19 residues.

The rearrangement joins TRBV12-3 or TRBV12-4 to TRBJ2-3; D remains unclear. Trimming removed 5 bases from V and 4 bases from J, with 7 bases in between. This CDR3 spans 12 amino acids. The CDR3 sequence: CASSRQSDTQYF. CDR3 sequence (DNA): TGTGCCAGCAGTCGCCAGTCAGATACGCAGTATTTT.

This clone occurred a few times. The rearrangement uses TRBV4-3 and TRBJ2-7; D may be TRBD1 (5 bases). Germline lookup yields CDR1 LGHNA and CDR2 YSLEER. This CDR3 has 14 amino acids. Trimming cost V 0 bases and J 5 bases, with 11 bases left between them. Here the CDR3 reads CASSQDQGMDEQYF. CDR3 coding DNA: TGCGCCAGCAGCCAAGATCAGGGAATGGACGAGCAGTACTTC.

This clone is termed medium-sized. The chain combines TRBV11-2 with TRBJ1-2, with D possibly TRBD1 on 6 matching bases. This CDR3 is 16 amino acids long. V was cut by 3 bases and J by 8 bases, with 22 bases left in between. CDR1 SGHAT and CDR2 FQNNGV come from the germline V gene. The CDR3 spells CASSFPPGGDRSGYTF. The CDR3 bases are TGTGCCAGCAGCTTCCCCCCGGGGGGCGATAGATCCGGCTACACCTTC.

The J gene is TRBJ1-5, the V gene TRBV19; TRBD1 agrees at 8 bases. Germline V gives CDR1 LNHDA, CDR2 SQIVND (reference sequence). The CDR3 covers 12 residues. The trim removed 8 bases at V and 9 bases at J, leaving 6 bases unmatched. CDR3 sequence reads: CASYQGAPPQHF. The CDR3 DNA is TGTGCCAGTTACCAGGGGGCTCCGCCCCAGCATTTT. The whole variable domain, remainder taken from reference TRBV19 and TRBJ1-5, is DGGITQSPKYLFRKEGQNVTLSCEQNLNHDAMYWYRQDPGQGLRLIYYSQIVNDFQKGDIAEGYSVSREKKESFPLTVTSAQKNPTAFYLCASYQGAPPQHFGDGTRLSIL.

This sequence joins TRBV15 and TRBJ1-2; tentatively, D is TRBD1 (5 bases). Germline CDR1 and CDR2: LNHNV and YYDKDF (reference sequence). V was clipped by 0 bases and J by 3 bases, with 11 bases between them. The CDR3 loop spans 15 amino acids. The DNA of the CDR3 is TGTGCCACCAGCAGAGATCGATCGGGGGACTATGGCTACACCTTC. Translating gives CATSRDRSGDYGYTF.

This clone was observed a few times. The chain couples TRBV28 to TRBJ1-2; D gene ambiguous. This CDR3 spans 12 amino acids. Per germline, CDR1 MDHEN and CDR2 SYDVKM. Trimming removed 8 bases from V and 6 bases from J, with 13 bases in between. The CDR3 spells CASGDGDHGYTF. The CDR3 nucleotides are TGTGCCAGCGGCGACGGGGATCATGGCTACACCTTC.

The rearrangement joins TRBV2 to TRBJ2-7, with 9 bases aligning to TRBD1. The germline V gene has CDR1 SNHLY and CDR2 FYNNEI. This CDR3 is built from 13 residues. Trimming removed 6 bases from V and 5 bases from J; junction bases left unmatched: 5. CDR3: CASRATGGDEQYF. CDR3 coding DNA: TGTGCCAGCAGAGCGACAGGGGGAGACGAGCAGTACTTC.

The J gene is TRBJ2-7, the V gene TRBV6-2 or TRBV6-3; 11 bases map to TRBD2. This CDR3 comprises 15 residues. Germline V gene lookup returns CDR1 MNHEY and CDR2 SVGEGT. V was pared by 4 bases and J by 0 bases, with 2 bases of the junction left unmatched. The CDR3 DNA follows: TGTGCCAGCAGTTCTCTAGCGGGAGGCTCCTACGAGCAGTACTTC. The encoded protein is CASSSLAGGSYEQYF.